The present entry profiles one TCR beta chain with its context. This entry belongs to a study of blood T cell repertoires in COVID-19. Original processing methods: How many nucleated cells were present was estimated from reference gene primer amplification. Profiled with immunoSEQ multiplex PCR; TCRdb holds only in-frame clones, not every one. V, J and clone size are taken as reported in that table, and D and trimming were inferred from the DNA itself. Of around 86,000 clones detected, about 85% appear once; the ten largest clones hold 9.5% to 15%. The V gene lost 6 bases and the J gene lost 5 bases, with 11 bases spanning the gap. CDR1 and CDR2 from the germline V gene are MNHEY and SMNVEV (reference sequence). The length of the CDR3 is 12 residues.

The receptor was isolated from a human donor in a cohort sampled during active COVID-19. What was sequenced was peripheral blood. The J gene is TRBJ2-7, the V gene TRBV27; D possibly corresponds to TRBD2 (5 bases). This CDR3 reads CASRDSMNEQYF. Here the CDR3 DNA reads TGTGCCAGCAGGGACTCTATGAACGAGCAGTACTTC.